Listed here are 23 T cell receptor beta chains from one sample, sequenced in a study of CXCR3-negative and CXCR3-positive naive CD8 T cells. Carrying UMI labels, the TRB cDNA libraries were prepared through 5' RACE. Reanalyzing the 5' RACE reads, TCRdb keeps one entry per CDR3 protein, without DNA. Its clone listing holds under 50,000 distinct CDR3 sequences. Material for sequencing was naive CXCR3- CD8+ T cells from blood. Subset indicated: CD45RO-CCR7+CD27+CD95- naive CD8+ T cells lacking CXCR3 (TNR3-). All receptors derive from a human donor in good health. Some clones in this sample may be carry-over from other donors' samples.

The chain employs TRBV5-6 and TRBJ2-1; TCRdb names TRBD2, which stays unverified in the absence of DNA. Germline lookup yields CDR1 SGHDT and CDR2 YYEEEE. The CDR3 is 16 amino acids. CDR3 loop: CASSWDYGLAGALQFF.

The chain combines TRBV12-3 or TRBV12-4 with TRBJ1-5. CDR3 length equals 13 residues. The CDR3 here is CASSFLGYQPQHF.

V usage is TRBV6-2 or TRBV6-3 and J usage is TRBJ1-5. CDR3 length: 15 residues. The germline CDR1 and CDR2 sequences are MNHEY and SVGEGT. The CDR3 spells CASSYSVISNQPQHF.

The rearrangement links TRBV5-1 to TRBJ2-1; no DNA is available, so the TRBD1 call from TCRdb remains unchecked. The germline gives CDR1 SGHRS, CDR2 YFSETQ. The CDR3 is 14 amino acids. CDR3 protein: CASSFGQASNEQFF.

The chain combines TRBV23-1 with TRBJ2-1. TRBV23-1 is identified as an open reading frame with a role that is uncertain. This CDR3 is 13 amino acids long. The chain's CDR3 is CASSQSDPNEQFF.

This CDR3 is CASSVGQVVDEQFF. The chain couples TRBV9 to TRBJ2-1; the D gene TCRdb calls, TRBD1, cannot be checked with no DNA. The CDR3 extends over 14 amino acids. The germline CDR1 and CDR2 sequences are SGDLS and YYNGEE.

The chain recombines TRBV6-6 with TRBJ2-1; TCRdb returns TRBD2, unconfirmable since there is no DNA. This CDR3 is built from 17 residues. Germline V gives CDR1 MNHNY, CDR2 SVGAGI (reference sequence). This chain's CDR3 is CASSYLVSPELYNEQFF.

This chain uses TRBV4-3 with TRBJ2-3; checking the TCRdb D call of TRBD2 is not possible without DNA. Germline values: CDR1 LGHNA, CDR2 YSLEER. The CDR3 consists of 15 residues. The CDR3 sequence is CASSLRTSEVDTQYF.

This chain uses TRBV28 with TRBJ1-6; the TCRdb call, TRBD1, lacks DNA for checking. The CDR3 extends over 15 amino acids. CDR1 MDHEN and CDR2 SYDVKM come from the germline V gene. Here the CDR3 reads CASSLTGQENSPLHF. Full variable domain (rest looked up from reference TRBV28 and TRBJ1-6): DVKVTQSSRYLVKRTGEKVFLECVQDMDHENMFWYRQDPGLGLRLIYFSYDVKMKEKGDIPEGYSVSREKKERFSLILESASTNQTSMYLCASSLTGQENSPLHFGNGTRLTVT.

This chain connects TRBV6-5 to TRBJ2-1. The CDR3 covers 12 residues. From germline, CDR1 is MNHEY and CDR2 SVGAGI. CDR3: CASSYSSNEQFF.

The chain uses TRBV29-1 and TRBJ1-4; the D call from TCRdb, TRBD1, cannot be confirmed without DNA. The CDR3 totals 12 residues. Germline lookup yields CDR1 SQVTM and CDR2 ANQGSEA. CDR3 amino acids: CSVDTGNEKLFF.

The chain links TRBV4-3 to TRBJ2-1; no DNA is available, so the TRBD1 call from TCRdb remains unchecked. The CDR3 sequence is 17 residues long. Germline CDR1 and CDR2: LGHNA and YSLEER. CDR3 loop: CASSQEFSGSIRNEQFF.

The genes are TRBV12-3 or TRBV12-4 and TRBJ1-1. CDR3 length: 13 amino acids. CDR3: CASSFLLGSEAFF.

The rearrangement uses TRBV2 and TRBJ2-5; TCRdb proposes TRBD1, but this gene call is untestable without DNA. Germline CDR1 is SNHLY and CDR2 is FYNNEI. This CDR3 region has 15 residues. The CDR3 spells CASRDGQNFQETQYF.

The chain has TRBV2 and TRBJ1-2; TCRdb calls TRBD1, which cannot be checked without DNA. The CDR3 contains 14 residues. Per germline, CDR1 SNHLY and CDR2 FYNNEI. The CDR3 protein is CASSESYGAYGYTF.

The rearrangement links TRBV7-9 to TRBJ2-1; absent DNA, TCRdb's TRBD2 call cannot be checked. This CDR3 has 19 amino acids. From germline, CDR1 is SEHNR and CDR2 FQNEAQ (reference sequence). CDR3 protein: CASTQSPSGRDSSYNEQFF.

V usage is TRBV28 and J usage is TRBJ1-1. The CDR3 is made up of 14 amino acids. The germline V gene has CDR1 MDHEN and CDR2 SYDVKM. CDR3 sequence reads: CASSPPTGRAEAFF. Combining the CDR3 with reference TRBV28 and TRBJ1-1 gives the whole variable domain DVKVTQSSRYLVKRTGEKVFLECVQDMDHENMFWYRQDPGLGLRLIYFSYDVKMKEKGDIPEGYSVSREKKERFSLILESASTNQTSMYLCASSPPTGRAEAFFGQGTRLTVV.

V is TRBV28 and J is TRBJ1-2. Per germline, CDR1 MDHEN and CDR2 SYDVKM. The CDR3 consists of 13 residues. CDR3 loop: CASSFTENYGYTF.

This CDR3 is CASSQVGSSYNEQFF. The chain combines TRBV4-1 with TRBJ2-1. The CDR3 extends over 15 amino acids. Germline V gene sequence: CDR1 MGHRA, CDR2 YSYEKL.

V is TRBV2 and J is TRBJ2-1; TCRdb's D call, TRBD2, is unchecked because there is no DNA. The CDR3 contains 16 residues. Germline V gene lookup returns CDR1 SNHLY and CDR2 FYNNEI. CDR3 residues: CASNGGVGSSYNEQFF. Combining the CDR3 with reference TRBV2 and TRBJ2-1 gives the whole variable domain EPEVTQTPSHQVTQMGQEVILRCVPISNHLYFYWYRQILGQKVEFLVSFYNNEISEKSEIFDDQFSVERPDGSNFTLKIRSTKLEDSAMYFCASNGGVGSSYNEQFFGPGTRLTVL.

This rearrangement joins TRBV28 to TRBJ2-1; TCRdb gives TRBD2 as the D gene, but with no DNA this cannot be confirmed. Germline V gene lookup returns CDR1 MDHEN and CDR2 SYDVKM. This CDR3 is built from 17 residues. CDR3 in amino acids: CASSSSLQGLTYNEQFF.

CDR3 residues: CASSVNGLVSTDTQYF. The rearrangement uses TRBV6-2 or TRBV6-3 and TRBJ2-3; without DNA, the TCRdb call of TRBD2 cannot be checked. Germline V CDR1 and CDR2: MNHEY, SVGEGT. CDR3 size: 16 residues.

The V and J genes are TRBV29-1 and TRBJ2-7; the TRBD1 assignment by TCRdb is unverifiable without DNA. The CDR3 consists of 13 residues. CDR1 is SQVTM and CDR2 is ANQGSEA in the germline V gene. This chain's CDR3 is CSVEVGQGYEQYF.